The clone carrying this TCR beta chain was picked up one time. The data belong to a study of blood T cell repertoires in COVID-19. Study-level background: Samples taken during acute and convalescent COVID-19 were collected in the United States, Italy and Spain. The analysed material was cDNA or gDNA that came from T cells, B-cell-depleted T cells, or PBMCs.

Seattle researchers signed up patients amid active infection and tracked them longitudinally. As processed by the authors: Amplification with reference gene primers provided the estimates of nucleated cell counts. Produced via immunoSEQ multiplex PCR; TCRdb's table is partial and in-frame only. The V and J calls and clone size were taken over from that table, and D and trimming were inferred from the DNA. This table has around 150,000 clones, about 88% appearing once. Sequenced: peripheral blood. The origin of this receptor is a human donor with COVID-19, enrolled during active disease. The donor label of this sample is uncertain.

The CDR3 sequence: CASSGGRDDYGYTF. The CDR3 DNA sequence: TGCGCCAGCAGCGGAGGACGGGATGACTATGGCTACACCTTC. The chain uses TRBV5-1 and TRBJ1-2, with D unclear. The V and J ends lost 4 bases and 3 bases respectively, with 13 bases between them. From germline, CDR1 is SGHRS and CDR2 YFSETQ. The CDR3 is 14 amino acids.